The 14 T cell receptor beta chains in this list originate from one sample, sequenced in a study of blood T cells in healthy people across ages. Primed by a sample-barcoded 5' primer and a J-beta primer mix, a second PCR proceeded for 7 to 11 cycles. Each CDR3 protein is one row after TCRdb ran MiXCR on the 5' RACE reads. This table holds 1,800,000 or so distinct CDR3 sequences, about two fifths found once. Material: blood. These receptors originate from a human donor in good health.

This clonotype has ten or more counts. This sequence joins TRBV29-1 and TRBJ2-3, with a weak D call TRBD2 (6 bases). Germline values: CDR1 SQVTM, CDR2 ANQGSEA. The V end was cut by 5 bases, the J end by 4 bases, with 13 bases between. The CDR3 covers 13 residues. The CDR3 DNA reads as TGCAGCGTTCTGACTAGGTTGGCAGATACGCAGTATTTT. This gives the protein CSVLTRLADTQYF.

The rearrangement uses TRBV27 and TRBJ1-2; D unresolved. Trimming stripped 2 bases from V and 1 base from J, with 11 bases between. The CDR3 runs to 15 residues. Germline assignment: CDR1 MNHEY and CDR2 SMNVEV (reference sequence). CDR3 amino acids: CASSLGGYLNYGYTF. The CDR3 nucleotides read TGTGCCAGCAGTTTAGGAGGGTACCTTAACTATGGCTACACCTTC.

This clonotype was seen a handful of times. The chain couples TRBV20-1 to TRBJ2-7, with D perhaps assigned TRBD1 or TRBD2 (5 bases each). The CDR3 has 13 residues. Trimming shortened V by 6 bases and J by 7 bases, and 19 bases separated the two germline ends. Looked up from germline, CDR1 is DFQATT and CDR2 is SNEGSKA (reference sequence). CDR3 DNA sequence: TGCAGTGCAACCGGGACGCTCCTAGGGGAGCAGTACTTC. Protein product: CSATGTLLGEQYF.

V usage is TRBV9 and J usage is TRBJ1-1; D ambiguous. The CDR3 has 14 residues. V lost 4 bases, J lost 7 bases, and 17 bases lay in between. CDR1 and CDR2 (germline): SGDLS, YYNGEE. The CDR3 here is CASSSRVLGSEAFF. In DNA, the CDR3 is TGTGCCAGCAGCAGTAGAGTCCTGGGAAGTGAAGCTTTCTTT. Filled out from reference TRBV9 and TRBJ1-1, the complete variable domain reads DSGVTQTPKHLITATGQRVTLRCSPRSGDLSVYWYQQSLDQGLQFLIQYYNGEERAKGNILERFSAQQFPDLHSELNLSSLELGDSALYFCASSSRVLGSEAFFGQGTRLTVV.

The table lists this clonotype with many counts. An end of the junction does not agree with germline; a read error may underlie this. This chain connects TRBV5-1 to TRBJ2-7; 7 nucleotides align to TRBD1. This CDR3 region has 13 residues. Per the germline V gene, CDR1 is SGHRS and CDR2 is YFSETQ. The DNA for the CDR3 is TGTGCCAGCAGTTACGGGACAGACTACGAGCAGTACTTC. It translates to CASSYGTDYEQYF.

V is TRBV7-2 and J is TRBJ2-5; 7 bases match TRBD1. Germline V gene lookup returns CDR1 SGHTA and CDR2 FQGNSA. The CDR3 runs 14 residues. V was clipped by 7 bases and J by 5 bases; unmatched bases: 10. CDR3 bases: TGTGCCAGCACCCAGGGGGTTTCACAGGAGACCCAGTACTTC. Its protein is CASTQGVSQETQYF.

The V and J genes are TRBV5-1 and TRBJ2-5, with D perhaps given as TRBD1 or TRBD2 (6 bases each). Germline assignment: CDR1 SGHRS and CDR2 YFSETQ. V was pared by 1 base and J by 5 bases, with 12 bases between. The CDR3 spans 14 residues. The CDR3 here is CASSLLGGMETQYF. For the CDR3, the DNA is TGCGCCAGCAGCTTGCTGGGGGGCATGGAGACCCAGTACTTC. Using reference TRBV5-1 and TRBJ2-5 for the parts outside the CDR3, the full variable domain is KAGVTQTPRYLIKTRGQQVTLSCSPISGHRSVSWYQQTPGQGLQFLFEYFSETQRNKGNFPGRFSGRQFSNSRSEMNVSTLELGDSALYLCASSLLGGMETQYFGPGTRLLVL.

The chain links TRBV6-5 to TRBJ2-4; no clear D. V was clipped by 4 bases and J by 5 bases, with 9 bases between them. The CDR3 spans 13 residues. CDR1 and CDR2 from the germline V gene are MNHEY and SVGAGI. The CDR3 region has the DNA TGTGCCAGCAGTTCCCCTATGGAAAACATTCAGTACTTC. Its translation is CASSSPMENIQYF.

The gene calls are TRBV4-1 and TRBJ2-3; 7 bases are shared with TRBD2. Germline-derived CDR1 and CDR2 are MGHRA and YSYEKL. J lost 2 bases, V lost 1 base, and 6 bases had no gene match. This CDR3 contains 16 residues. The CDR3 sequence: CASSQVASGNTDTQYF. The DNA of the CDR3 is TGCGCCAGCAGCCAAGTGGCTAGCGGAAACACAGATACGCAGTATTTT.

The rearrangement uses TRBV7-2 and TRBJ2-1, with TRBD2 matching over 10 bases. Per germline, CDR1 SGHTA and CDR2 FQGNSA. The V and J ends lost 5 bases and 7 bases, in that order; junction bases with no gene match: 8. This CDR3 is 15 amino acids long. The CDR3 spells CASSVLAGVGNEQFF. As DNA, the CDR3 is TGTGCCAGCAGCGTCCTAGCGGGGGTAGGTAATGAGCAGTTCTTC.

This clonotype has only a few counts. V is TRBV4-3 and J is TRBJ1-2; no firm D call. CDR1 and CDR2 (germline): LGHNA, YSLEER. Trimming stripped 1 base from V and 3 bases from J, with 12 bases between. The CDR3 covers 15 residues. As DNA, the CDR3 is TGCGCCAGCAGCCAAGGGGAACTGATCCACTATGGCTACACCTTC. Protein product: CASSQGELIHYGYTF.

This clonotype appeared a few times. This rearrangement joins TRBV6-5 to TRBJ2-3; D ambiguous. The CDR3 is made up of 12 amino acids. V was shortened by 6 bases and J by 4 bases, with 8 bases between the two germline ends. Germline lookup yields CDR1 MNHEY and CDR2 SVGAGI. The CDR3 coding sequence is TGTGCCAGCAGAAGTATAGCAGATACGCAGTATTTT. It translates to CASRSIADTQYF.

V usage is TRBV5-1 and J usage is TRBJ2-7, with 14 bases lining up with TRBD2. V shed 6 bases, J shed 5 bases, and the junction held 10 bases outside the gene matches. The CDR3 runs 16 residues. Germline-derived CDR1 and CDR2 are SGHRS and YFSETQ. Here the CDR3 DNA reads TGCGCCAGCAAAGGGACTAGCGGGGGTCCTTACGACGAGCAGTACTTC. It translates to CASKGTSGGPYDEQYF.

J is TRBJ2-3 and V is TRBV11-2, with a tentative D call TRBD2 (5 bases). V lost 2 bases, J lost 9 bases, and 12 bases lay in between. This CDR3 region has 13 residues. Germline CDR1 and CDR2: SGHAT and FQNNGV. This chain's CDR3 is CASSLTPGGTQYF. The CDR3 nucleotides read TGTGCCAGCAGCTTAACACCCGGCGGGACGCAGTATTTT.